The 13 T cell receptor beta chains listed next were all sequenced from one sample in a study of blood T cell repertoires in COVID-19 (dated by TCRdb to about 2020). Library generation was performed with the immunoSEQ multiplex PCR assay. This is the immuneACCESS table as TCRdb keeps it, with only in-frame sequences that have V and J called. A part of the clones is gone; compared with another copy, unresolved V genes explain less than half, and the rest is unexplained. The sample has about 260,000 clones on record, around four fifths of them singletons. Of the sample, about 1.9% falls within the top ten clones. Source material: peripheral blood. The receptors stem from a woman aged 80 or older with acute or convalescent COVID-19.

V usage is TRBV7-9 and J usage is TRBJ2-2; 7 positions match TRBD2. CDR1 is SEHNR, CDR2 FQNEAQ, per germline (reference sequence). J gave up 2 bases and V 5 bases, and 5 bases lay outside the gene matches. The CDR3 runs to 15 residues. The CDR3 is CASSVTSKNTGELFF. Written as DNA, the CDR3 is TGTGCCAGCAGCGTGACTAGCAAAAACACCGGGGAGCTGTTTTTT.

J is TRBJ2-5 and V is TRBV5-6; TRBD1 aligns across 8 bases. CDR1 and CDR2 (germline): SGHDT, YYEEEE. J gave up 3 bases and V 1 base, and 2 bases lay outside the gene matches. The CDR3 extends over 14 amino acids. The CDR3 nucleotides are TGTGCCAGCAGCTTGAGACAGGGGAAAGAGACCCAGTACTTC. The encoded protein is CASSLRQGKETQYF.

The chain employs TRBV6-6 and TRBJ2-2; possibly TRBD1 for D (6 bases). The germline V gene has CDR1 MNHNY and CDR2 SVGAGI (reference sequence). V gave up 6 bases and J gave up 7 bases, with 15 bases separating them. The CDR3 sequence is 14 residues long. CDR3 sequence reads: CASSLGTTGGELFF. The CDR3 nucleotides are TGTGCCAGCAGCCTCGGGACAACGGGCGGGGAGCTGTTTTTT.

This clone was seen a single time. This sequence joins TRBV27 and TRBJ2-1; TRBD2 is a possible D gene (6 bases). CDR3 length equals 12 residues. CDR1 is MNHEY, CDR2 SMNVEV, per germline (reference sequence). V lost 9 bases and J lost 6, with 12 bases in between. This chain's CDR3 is CASFGTVNEQFF. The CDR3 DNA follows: TGTGCCAGTTTCGGGACTGTCAATGAGCAGTTCTTC.

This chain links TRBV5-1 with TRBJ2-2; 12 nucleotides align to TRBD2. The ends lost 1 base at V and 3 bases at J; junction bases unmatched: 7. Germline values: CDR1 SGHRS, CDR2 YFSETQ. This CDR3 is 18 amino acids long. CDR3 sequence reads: CASSLSSGGAGHTGELFF. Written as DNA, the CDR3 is TGCGCCAGCAGCTTGTCTAGCGGGGGGGCCGGGCACACCGGGGAGCTGTTTTTT.

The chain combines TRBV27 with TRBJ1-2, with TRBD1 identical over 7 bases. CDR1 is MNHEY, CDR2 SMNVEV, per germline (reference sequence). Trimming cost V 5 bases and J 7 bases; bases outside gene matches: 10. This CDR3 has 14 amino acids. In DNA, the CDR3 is TGTGCCAGCAGTCGGACAGGAGCCTTTCGTGGCTACACCTTC. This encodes CASSRTGAFRGYTF.

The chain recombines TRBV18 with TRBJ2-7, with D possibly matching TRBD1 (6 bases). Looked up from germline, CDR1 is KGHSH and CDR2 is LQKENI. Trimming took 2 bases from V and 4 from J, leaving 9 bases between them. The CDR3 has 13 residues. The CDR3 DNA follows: TGTGCCAGCTCACCATCACAGGGATACGAGCAGTACTTC. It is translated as CASSPSQGYEQYF.

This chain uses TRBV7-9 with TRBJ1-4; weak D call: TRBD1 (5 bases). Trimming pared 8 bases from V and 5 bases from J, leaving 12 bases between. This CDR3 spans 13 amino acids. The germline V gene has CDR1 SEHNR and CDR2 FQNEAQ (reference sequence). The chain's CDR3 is CASQEGINEKLFF. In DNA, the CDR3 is TGTGCCAGCCAGGAGGGGATCAATGAAAAACTGTTTTTT.

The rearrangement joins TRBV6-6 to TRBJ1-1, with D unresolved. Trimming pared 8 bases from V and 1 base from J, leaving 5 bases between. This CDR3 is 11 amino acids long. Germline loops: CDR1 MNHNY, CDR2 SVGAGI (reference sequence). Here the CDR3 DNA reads TGTGCCAGCCGGGGGAACACTGAAGCTTTCTTT. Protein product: CASRGNTEAFF.

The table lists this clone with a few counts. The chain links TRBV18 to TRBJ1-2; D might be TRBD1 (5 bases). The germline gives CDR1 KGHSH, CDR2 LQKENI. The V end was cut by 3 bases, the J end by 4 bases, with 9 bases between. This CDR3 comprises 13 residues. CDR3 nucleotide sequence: TGTGCCAGCTCACCGGCGGACACCTATGGCTACACCTTC. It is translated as CASSPADTYGYTF.

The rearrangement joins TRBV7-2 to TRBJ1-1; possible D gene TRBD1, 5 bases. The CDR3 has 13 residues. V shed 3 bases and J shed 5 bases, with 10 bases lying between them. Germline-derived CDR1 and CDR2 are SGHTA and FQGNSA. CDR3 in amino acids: CASSLGGRTEAFF. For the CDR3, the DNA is TGTGCCAGCAGCTTGGGGGGAAGGACTGAAGCTTTCTTT.

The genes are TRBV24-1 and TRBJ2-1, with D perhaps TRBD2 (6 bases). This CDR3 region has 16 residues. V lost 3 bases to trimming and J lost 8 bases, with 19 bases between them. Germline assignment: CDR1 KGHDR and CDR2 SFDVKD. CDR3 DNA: TGTGCCACCAGTGATAGGTTTGCGGGAAGTCGGGATGAGCAGTTCTTC. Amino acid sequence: CATSDRFAGSRDEQFF.

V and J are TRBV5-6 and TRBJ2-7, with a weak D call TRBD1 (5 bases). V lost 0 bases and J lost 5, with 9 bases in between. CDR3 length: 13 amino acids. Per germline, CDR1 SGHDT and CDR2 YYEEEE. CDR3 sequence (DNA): TGTGCCAGCAGCTTGGAACAGGTTGACGAGCAGTACTTC. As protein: CASSLEQVDEQYF.